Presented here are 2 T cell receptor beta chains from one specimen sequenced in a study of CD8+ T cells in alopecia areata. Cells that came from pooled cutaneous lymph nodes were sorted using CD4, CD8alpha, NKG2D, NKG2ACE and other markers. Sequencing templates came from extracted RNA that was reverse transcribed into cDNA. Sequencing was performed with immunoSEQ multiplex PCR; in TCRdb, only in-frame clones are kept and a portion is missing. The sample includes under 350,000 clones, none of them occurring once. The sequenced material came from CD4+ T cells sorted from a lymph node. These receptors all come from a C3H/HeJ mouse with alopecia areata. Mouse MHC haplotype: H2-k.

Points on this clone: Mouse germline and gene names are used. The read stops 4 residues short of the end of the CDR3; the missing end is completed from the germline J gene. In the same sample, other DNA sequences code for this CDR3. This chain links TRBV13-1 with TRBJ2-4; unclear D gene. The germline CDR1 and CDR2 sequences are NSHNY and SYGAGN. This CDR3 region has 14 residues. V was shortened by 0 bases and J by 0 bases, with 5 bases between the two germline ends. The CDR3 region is CASSDVGSQNTLYF. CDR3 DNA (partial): TGTGCCAGCAGTGATGTAGGGAGTCAAAAC.

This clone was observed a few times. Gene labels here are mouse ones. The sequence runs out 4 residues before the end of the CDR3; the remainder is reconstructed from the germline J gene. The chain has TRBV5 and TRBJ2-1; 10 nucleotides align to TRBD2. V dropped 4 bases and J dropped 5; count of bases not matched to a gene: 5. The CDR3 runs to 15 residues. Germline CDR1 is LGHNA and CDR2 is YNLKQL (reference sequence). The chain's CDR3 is CASSPWGGADAEQFF. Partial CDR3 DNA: TGTGCCAGCAGCCCCTGGGGGGGCGCCGATGCT.